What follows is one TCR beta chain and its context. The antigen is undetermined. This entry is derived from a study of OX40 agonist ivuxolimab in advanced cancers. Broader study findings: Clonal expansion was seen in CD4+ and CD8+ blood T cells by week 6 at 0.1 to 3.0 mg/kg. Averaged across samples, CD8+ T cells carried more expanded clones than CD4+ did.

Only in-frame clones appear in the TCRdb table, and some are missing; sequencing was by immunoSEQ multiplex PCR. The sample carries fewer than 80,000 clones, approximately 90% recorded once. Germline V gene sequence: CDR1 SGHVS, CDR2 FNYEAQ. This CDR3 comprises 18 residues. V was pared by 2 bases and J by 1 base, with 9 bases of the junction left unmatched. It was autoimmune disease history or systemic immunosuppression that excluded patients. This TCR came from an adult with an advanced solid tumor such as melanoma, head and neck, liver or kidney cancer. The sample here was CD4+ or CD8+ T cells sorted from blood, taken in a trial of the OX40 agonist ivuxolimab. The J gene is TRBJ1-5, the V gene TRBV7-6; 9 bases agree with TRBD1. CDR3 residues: CASSLSVQGAGSNQPQHF. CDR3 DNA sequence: TGTGCCAGCAGCTTATCTGTACAGGGGGCAGGAAGCAATCAGCCCCAGCATTTT.